This T cell receptor beta chain was obtained from a study of blood T cell repertoires in COVID-19 (dated by TCRdb to 2019 to 2021). For the wider study: Collaborator samples came from the United States, Italy and Spain and covered acute and convalescent phases of COVID-19. The prospective study material was composed of cDNA or gDNA derived from T cells, B-cell-depleted T cells, or PBMCs. Deeply sampled blood TCRbeta repertoires from subjects exposed to, actively infected with, or recovered from COVID-19 were included in the dataset. A freely available public database, intended as a resource for researchers studying the immune response to SARS-CoV-2, is where the repertoires were released. Samples came from the ongoing ImmuneRACE study (first 160 participants) plus 1,254 subjects from 6 global collaborators. Sample metadata almost always included a de-identified subject ID, COVID-19 status, age in years and sex. HLA class I and class II types, where available, came from metadata supplied by the sample provider rather than from assay-based typing. Results and caveats for the whole study, not just this receptor: How much clinical and demographic metadata was included differed by source and by participant, and the metadata was provided uncurated.

The collaborating institutions used their own protocols to collect whole blood in K2EDTA tubes. For TCRbeta analysis, collaborator samples were shipped as frozen whole blood, as isolated PBMCs, or as DNA extracted from either sample type. Details on this clone: No antigen is known for it. Base qualities are not recorded, but no much larger clone differs from it by a single base.

The CDR3 sequence holds 19 residues, the cysteine and phenylalanine included. CDR3 DNA is the only sequence kept; it has 57 bases, read in frame from the first base. V is cut back by 2 bases and J by 2 bases, with 10 bases in the junction unmatched. The germline V gene provides CDR1 MNHNS and CDR2 SASEGT. The immunoSEQ Assay, a bias-controlled multiplex PCR, was used to amplify TCRbeta CDR3 regions from genomic DNA. On the authors' methods: Within the assay, amplification of reference gene primers was used to estimate how many nucleated cells each sample contained. Sequence reads were collapsed and filtered to measure the absolute abundance of every unique TCRbeta CDR3 rearrangement. Productive Simpson clonality was computed per sample as the square root of Simpson's diversity index over productive rearrangements. This is the immuneACCESS table as TCRdb keeps it, with only in-frame sequences that have V and J called. A part of the clones is gone; compared with another copy, unresolved V genes explain less than half, and the rest is unexplained. That table is the source of V, J and clone size, and D and trimming were worked out from the DNA. This sample has approximately 74,000 clones in its table, and 79% of those were observed once. Of the sample, over 45% is held by the ten largest clones.

The specimen sequenced was peripheral blood. The TCR originated in a human donor in a cohort sampled during active COVID-19. The chain joins TRBV6-1 to TRBJ1-5; TRBD1 lines up with 12 middle nucleotides. The CDR3 is CASSETGTGGIGGNQPQHF. The DNA reads TGTGCCAGCAGTGAAACCGGGACAGGGGGCATCGGAGGCAATCAGCCCCAGCATTTT.